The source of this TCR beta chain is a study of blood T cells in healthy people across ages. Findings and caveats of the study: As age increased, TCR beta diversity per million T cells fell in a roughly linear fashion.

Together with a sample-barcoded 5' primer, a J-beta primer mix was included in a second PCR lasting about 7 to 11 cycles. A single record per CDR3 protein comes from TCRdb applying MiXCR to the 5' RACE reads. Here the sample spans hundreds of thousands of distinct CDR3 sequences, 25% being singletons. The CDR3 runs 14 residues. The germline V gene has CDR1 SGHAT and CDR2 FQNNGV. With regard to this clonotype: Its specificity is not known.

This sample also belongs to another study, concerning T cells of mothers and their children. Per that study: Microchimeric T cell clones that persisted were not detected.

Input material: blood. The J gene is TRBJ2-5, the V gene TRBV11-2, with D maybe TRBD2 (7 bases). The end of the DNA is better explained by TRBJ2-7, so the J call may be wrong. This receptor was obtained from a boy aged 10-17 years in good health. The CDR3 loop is CASSFRGAGDEQYF. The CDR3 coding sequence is TGTGCCAGCAGCTTCCGGGGGGCAGGTGACGAGCAGTACTTC.